The rows below give T cell receptor beta chains drawn from one sample of a study of blood T cells in healthy people across ages. TCRdb re-called the 5' RACE reads with MiXCR, one entry per CDR3 protein. In the table there are some 1,800,000 distinct CDR3 sequences, 39% of which are singletons. Sequencing was performed on blood. Source of these receptors: a human donor in good health. Both conserved end residues are part of each CDR3. Clone size, where shown, is once, few, many, or a class for clones that have expanded.

V gene,clone size,J gene,CDR3 protein
TRBV28,few,TRBJ1-2,CASSETQGVYGYTF
TRBV2,few,TRBJ2-7,CASMRAYEQYF
TRBV2,few,TRBJ2-6,CASSEPLGSGANVLTF
TRBV7-9,many,TRBJ2-5,CASSPLRGTQETQYF
TRBV12-3/TRBV12-4,.,TRBJ2-4,CASRKTGSKNIQYF
TRBV7-2,.,TRBJ2-2,CASSSINTGELFF
TRBV7-3,few,.,CASSLGGGGGYEQYF
TRBV5-1,few,TRBJ1-4,CASRSPFGEKLFF
TRBV19,few,TRBJ2-7,CASSITYGGVNEQYF
TRBV5-1,.,TRBJ2-7,CASSLGGVTEQYF
TRBV4-1,.,TRBJ1-1,CASSPEGTEAFF
TRBV29-1,.,TRBJ2-3,CSVVQPPSTDTQYF